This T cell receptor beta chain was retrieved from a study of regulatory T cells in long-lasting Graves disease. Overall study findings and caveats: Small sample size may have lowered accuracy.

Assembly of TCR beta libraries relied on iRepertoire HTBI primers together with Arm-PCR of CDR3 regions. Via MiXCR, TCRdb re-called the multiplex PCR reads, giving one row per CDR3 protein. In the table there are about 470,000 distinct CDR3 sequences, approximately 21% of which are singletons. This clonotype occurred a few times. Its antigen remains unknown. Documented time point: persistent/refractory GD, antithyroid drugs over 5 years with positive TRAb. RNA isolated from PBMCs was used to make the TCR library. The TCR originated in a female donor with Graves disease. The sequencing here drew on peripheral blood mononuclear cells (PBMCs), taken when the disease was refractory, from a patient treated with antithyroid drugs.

CDR3 in amino acids: CSVERQMNTEAFF. The CDR3 nucleotides are TGCAGCGTTGAGAGACAGATGAACACTGAAGCTTTCTTT. The chain employs TRBV29-1 and TRBJ1-1; D is possibly TRBD1 (5 bases). Trimming took off 3 bases at V and 0 bases at J, with 8 bases between the two ends. From germline, CDR1 is SQVTM and CDR2 ANQGSEA. The CDR3 covers 13 residues.